What follows is one T cell receptor (beta chain) and its context. TCRdb ran MiXCR on the RT-PCR reads and lists one entry per CDR3 protein. The table has under 200,000 distinct CDR3 sequences, less than 15% seen once. The entry originates in a study of response to subunit inactivated influenza vaccine. This CDR3 comprises 17 residues. Separately, the same data were catalogued under a study of T cells expressing NK-cell markers. This second study says: TCR beta cDNA was made by 5'RACE template switching with UMIs. Seven HCMV-seropositive donors and one seronegative donor made up the eight sequenced donors. Among the experiments, several used an anti-gamma-delta TCR antibody to restrict sorting to alpha-beta TCR T cells. The study found dominant NKG2C+ clonotypes at about 1.0-7.0% of CD8+ T cells in roughly six donors. HCMV specificity of the expanded NKG2C+ T cell clones was not established.

The material sequenced was CD8+ T cells sorted from PBMCs, taken 11 to 12 days after vaccination. The receptor was isolated from a man aged 50-60 years who received an inactivated influenza vaccine. The chain is built from TRBV21-1 and TRBJ2-6; the DNA was not compared with TRBD2, the D call given in the table. TRBV21-1 is recorded as a pseudogene. CDR3 protein: CASSIKNEGTGANVLTF. CDR3 bases: TGTGCCAGCAGCATAAAGAACGAGGGTACTGGGGCCAACGTCCTGACTTTC.